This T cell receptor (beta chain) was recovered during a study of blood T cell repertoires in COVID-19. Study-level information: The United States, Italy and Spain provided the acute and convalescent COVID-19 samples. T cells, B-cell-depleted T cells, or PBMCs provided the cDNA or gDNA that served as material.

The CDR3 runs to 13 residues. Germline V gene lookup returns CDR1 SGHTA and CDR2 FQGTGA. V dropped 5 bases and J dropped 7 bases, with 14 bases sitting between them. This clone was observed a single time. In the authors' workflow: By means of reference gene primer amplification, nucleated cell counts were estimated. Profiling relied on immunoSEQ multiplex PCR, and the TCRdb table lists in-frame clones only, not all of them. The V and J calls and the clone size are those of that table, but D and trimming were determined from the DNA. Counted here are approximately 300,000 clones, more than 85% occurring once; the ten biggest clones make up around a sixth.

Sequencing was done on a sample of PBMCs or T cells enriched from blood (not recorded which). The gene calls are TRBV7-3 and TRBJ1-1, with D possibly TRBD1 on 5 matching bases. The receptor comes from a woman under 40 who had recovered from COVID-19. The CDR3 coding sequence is TGTGCCAGCAGCGCGCCAGGAGGGGTTGAAGCTTTCTTT. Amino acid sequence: CASSAPGGVEAFF.